The next 29 T cell receptor beta chains were all read from a single sample in a study of Tregs in tolerant kidney transplant recipients. The method was immunoSEQ multiplex PCR; TCRdb's version includes in-frame clones alone and lacks a portion of them. The sample holds nearly 15,000 clones. The nonmyeloablative bone marrow transplants came from related graft donors, with transient mixed chimerism. Sample: CD4+ T cells from blood (PBMCs), taken 12 months after the transplant. Receptors were obtained from a human patient who received a combined kidney and bone marrow transplant. Part of the T cells may come from the graft donor.

The sequenced CDR3 bases are TGTGCCAGTAGTACCGGGACAGGGGCTAACTATGGC. Its translation: CASSTGTGANYG. The whole CDR3 reads CASSTGTGANYGYTF. This chain joins TRBV19 and TRBJ1-2, with 10 bases that match TRBD1. Sequencing ends 3 residues short of the CDR3 end; the germline J gene provides the rest. The junction had 2 bases not matched to a gene; V was cut back by 4 bases and J by 0 bases. Germline V gene data show CDR1 as LNHDA and CDR2 as SQIVND (reference sequence). The CDR3 is made up of 15 amino acids.

Points on this clone: The read comes to an end 3 residues before the CDR3 does, leaving the germline J gene to fill in the end. The chain recombines TRBV18 with TRBJ1-2, with 10 bases identical to TRBD1. This CDR3 is built from 19 residues. CDR1 and CDR2 (germline): KGHSH, LQKENI. CDR3 bases read: TGTGCCAGCTCACAACAACCGGGACAGGGGCCCAGCTCCTACAATGAG. It yields the protein CASSQQPGQGPSSYNE. The whole CDR3 sequence reads CASSQQPGQGPSSYNEYTF.

Regarding this clone: The CDR3 goes on 3 residues after the read ends, and that part is filled in from the germline J gene. V and J are TRBV4-2 and TRBJ1-6, with 7 bases lining up with TRBD1. The V segment lost 2 bases and the J segment 5 bases; nucleotides outside the gene matches: 15. There are 19 residues in the CDR3. From germline, CDR1 is LGHNA and CDR2 YNFKEQ. The CDR3 reads CASSQYHPQGQADNSPLHF. Partial CDR3 DNA: TGTGCCAGCAGCCAATACCACCCCCAAGGACAGGCCGATAATTCACCC.

Concerning this clone: Coverage ceases 3 residues before the CDR3 finishes, and the germline J gene fills in the end. V usage is TRBV30 and J usage is TRBJ2-7, with 9 bases identical to TRBD1. The CDR3 length is 16 residues. The junction had 14 bases not matched to a gene; V was cut back by 5 bases and J by 3 bases. Germline values: CDR1 GTSNPN, CDR2 SVGIG (reference sequence). CDR3 region: CAWVNPSGTGNYEQYF. Partial CDR3 DNA: TGTGCCTGGGTAAATCCCTCGGGGACAGGGAACTACGAG.

Regarding this clone: The sequence runs out 3 residues before the end of the CDR3; the remainder is reconstructed from the germline J gene. V is TRBV13 and J is TRBJ2-7, with 8 bases fitting TRBD1. Germline CDR1 reads PRHDT; CDR2 reads FYEKMQ (reference sequence). CDR3 length: 15 residues. Trimming removed 1 base from V and 2 bases from J; junction bases left unmatched: 4. The sequenced CDR3 bases are TGTGCCAGCAGCTTAGCGGGACAGGTCGCCTACGAG. Its translation is CASSLAGQVAYE. The whole CDR3 reads CASSLAGQVAYEQYF.

As concerns this clone: The CDR3 extends 3 residues past the end of the read, so its final part is completed from the germline J gene. The V and J genes are TRBV28 and TRBJ2-1; possible D gene TRBD1, 6 bases. The CDR3 loop spans 15 amino acids. V gave up 1 base and J gave up 6 bases, with 13 bases separating them. The V gene's germline CDR1 is MDHEN and CDR2 SYDVKM. This CDR3 reads CASSLLQGRGNEQFF. The covered CDR3 bases are TGTGCCAGCAGTTTATTACAGGGCCGCGGCAATGAG. The full variable domain, in which reference TRBV28 and TRBJ2-1 provide the parts outside the CDR3, is DVKVTQSSRYLVKRTGEKVFLECVQDMDHENMFWYRQDPGLGLRLIYFSYDVKMKEKGDIPEGYSVSREKKERFSLILESASTNQTSMYLCASSLLQGRGNEQFFGPGTRLTVL.

As regards this clone: From the germline J gene comes the end of the CDR3, since the read stops 3 residues before it. The chain has TRBV18 and TRBJ2-2; a weak D match, TRBD2 (7 bases). Trimming stripped 3 bases from V and 3 bases from J, with 11 bases between. The CDR3 length is 15 residues. From germline, CDR1 is KGHSH and CDR2 LQKENI. The CDR3 bases that were read are TGTGCCAGCTCACCCTCGGGGGGCCACACCGGGGAG. It is translated as CASSPSGGHTGE. The CDR3 in its entirety is CASSPSGGHTGELFF.

In regard to this clone: The observed sequence ends 3 residues before the CDR3 terminus, with the missing tail filled in from the germline J gene. This sequence joins TRBV18 and TRBJ1-1, with TRBD1 as a possible D gene (6 bases). The CDR3 spans 13 residues. CDR1 and CDR2 (germline): KGHSH, LQKENI. V lost 3 bases to trimming and J lost 6 bases, with 11 bases between them. The part of the CDR3 DNA that was read is TGTGCCAGCTCACCGTACAGGGAATCTGAA. It specifies CASSPYRESE. The whole CDR3 protein reads CASSPYRESEAFF.

To note about this clone: Sequencing ends 3 residues short of the CDR3 end; the germline J gene provides the rest. This sample also contains other DNA sequences that code for the same CDR3. The V call is TRBV12-5, the J call TRBJ2-5, with 12 bases identical to TRBD2. The CDR3 length is 16 residues. The germline CDR1 and CDR2 sequences are LGHNT and FRNRAP. The ends lost 1 base at V and 2 bases at J; junction bases unmatched: 2. The CDR3 DNA, read in part, is TGTGCTAGTGGTTTGGGGCTAGCGGGAGGGCAAGAGACC. This gives the protein CASGLGLAGGQET. The complete CDR3 reads CASGLGLAGGQETQYF.

The sequenced part of the CDR3 DNA is TGTGCCAGCAGCTTAGCGGGAGGGCCAGGGGAG. Protein product: CASSLAGGPGE. From start to end, the CDR3 is CASSLAGGPGELFF. This rearrangement joins TRBV7-3 to TRBJ2-2; TRBD2 matches 9 bases. Coverage ceases 3 residues before the CDR3 finishes, and the germline J gene fills in the end. Germline values: CDR1 SGHTA, CDR2 FQGTGA. The junction had 3 bases not matched to a gene; V was cut back by 2 bases and J by 8 bases. The length of the CDR3 is 14 residues.

For this clone: The CDR3 is cut off 3 residues early in the read; its end comes from the germline J gene. The gene calls are TRBV5-1 and TRBJ2-3, with 8 bases identical to TRBD1. The V segment lost 3 bases and the J segment 0 bases; nucleotides outside the gene matches: 6. Germline V gene data show CDR1 as SGHRS and CDR2 as YFSETQ. The CDR3 extends over 16 amino acids. The CDR3 here is CASSSQGATSTDTQYF. The CDR3 bases that were read are TGCGCCAGCAGCTCTCAGGGGGCAACTAGCACAGATACG.

As for this clone: The read ends 3 residues before the CDR3 terminus; that terminus is restored from the germline J gene. This chain links TRBV5-1 with TRBJ1-3; D possibly corresponds to TRBD1 (6 bases). V was trimmed by 3 bases and J by 0 bases, leaving 7 bases between them. CDR1 and CDR2 (germline): SGHRS, YFSETQ. The CDR3 spans 14 residues. The CDR3 loop reads CASSSGASGNTIYF. Partial CDR3 DNA: TGCGCCAGCAGCTCAGGGGCCTCTGGAAACACC.

The part of the CDR3 DNA that was read is TGTGCCATCGGGGACAGGGTGGGAGAAAAA. It specifies CAIGDRVGEK. The full CDR3 protein reads CAIGDRVGEKLFF. This chain connects TRBV10-3 to TRBJ1-4; 9 nucleotides line up with TRBD1. The read terminates 3 residues before the CDR3 end, so the remaining end is supplied by the germline J gene. Germline-derived CDR1 and CDR2 are ENHRY and SYGVKD. CDR3 length: 13 amino acids. The J segment lost 8 bases and the V segment lost 8 bases, leaving 6 bases of the junction unmatched.

As to this clone: The read stops 3 residues short of the end of the CDR3; the missing end is completed from the germline J gene. The chain links TRBV30 to TRBJ1-4; tentative D call: TRBD1 (5 bases). This CDR3 contains 17 residues. Germline V lookup: CDR1 GTSNPN, CDR2 SVGIG (reference sequence). Trimming pared 3 bases from V and 4 bases from J, leaving 21 bases between. CDR3 region: CAWSHRGGGGYNEKLFF. The part of the CDR3 DNA that was read is TGTGCCTGGAGCCACCGGGGGGGTGGCGGTTATAATGAAAAA.

As to this clone: Sequencing ends 3 residues short of the CDR3 end; the germline J gene provides the rest. The chain employs TRBV20-1 and TRBJ2-7; 12 nucleotides match TRBD2. The germline gives CDR1 DFQATT, CDR2 SNEGSKA (reference sequence). CDR3 length: 14 amino acids. Trimming took 5 bases from V and 6 from J; bases not matched to a gene: 8. Partial CDR3 DNA: TGCAGTGCTTTTCCACTAGCGGGAGGAGGCGAG. Translated, it gives CSAFPLAGGGE. The full CDR3 sequence reads CSAFPLAGGGEQYF.

As for this clone: The read ends 3 residues before the CDR3 terminus; that terminus is restored from the germline J gene. J is TRBJ1-5 and V is TRBV19; 8 bases are a match to TRBD1. Germline lookup yields CDR1 LNHDA and CDR2 SQIVND (reference sequence). V was pared by 5 bases and J by 3 bases, with 9 bases of the junction left unmatched. The CDR3 extends over 16 amino acids. The CDR3 protein is CASSLIQGAVNQPQHF. The sequenced part of the CDR3 DNA is TGTGCCAGTAGTTTAATCCAGGGGGCGGTCAATCAGCCC.

Concerning this clone itself: The read finishes 3 residues shy of the CDR3 end, and the germline J gene is used to complete it. The chain couples TRBV5-1 to TRBJ1-2; possibly TRBD1 for D (6 bases). Germline loops: CDR1 SGHRS, CDR2 YFSETQ. The length of the CDR3 is 15 residues. V lost 4 bases to trimming and J lost 1 base, with 14 bases between them. This CDR3 reads CASSPSGQINYGYTF. CDR3 bases read: TGCGCCAGCAGCCCGTCCGGACAGATTAACTATGGC.

Of note for this clone: The read finishes 3 residues shy of the CDR3 end, and the germline J gene is used to complete it. V gene TRBV16 combines with J gene TRBJ2-3; D gene unclear. Germline V CDR1 and CDR2: KGHSY, FQNENV. CDR3 length: 12 residues. V was cut by 0 bases and J by 6 bases, with 4 bases left in between. The CDR3 protein is CASSQSRDTQYF. Partial CDR3 DNA: TGTGCCAGCAGCCAATCGAGGGATACG.

Regarding this clone: The CDR3 end falls 3 residues outside the read, so it is completed with the germline J gene. The genes are TRBV5-8 and TRBJ1-4; TRBD1 aligns across 7 bases. J gave up 5 bases and V 3 bases, and 7 bases lay outside the gene matches. From germline, CDR1 is SGHTS and CDR2 YDEGEE. The length of the CDR3 is 15 residues. CDR3 bases read: TGTGCCAGCAGCTACCGGGACAGTTCAAATGAAAAA. It specifies CASSYRDSSNEK. In full, the CDR3 is CASSYRDSSNEKLFF.

Worth noting for this clone: With the read ending 3 residues before the CDR3 end, the germline J gene is used to fill in that end. V is TRBV10-3 and J is TRBJ2-7; 10 bases match TRBD2. This CDR3 comprises 15 residues. The germline gives CDR1 ENHRY, CDR2 SYGVKD. With V trimmed by 4 bases and J by 0 bases, 3 bases remained unmatched. The CDR3 bases that were read are TGTGCCATCAGTGTCGTAGCGGGGGGCTCCTACGAG. Translating it yields CAISVVAGGSYE. The complete CDR3 protein is CAISVVAGGSYEQYF.

On this clone: The DNA ends 3 residues before the CDR3 does, and the rest of the CDR3 is filled in from the germline J gene. V usage is TRBV7-3 and J usage is TRBJ1-1; 7 nucleotides align to TRBD1. The CDR3 is made up of 15 amino acids. After removal of 5 bases from V and 1 base from J, the junction contained 7 bases not matched to a gene. The V gene's germline CDR1 is SGHTA and CDR2 FQGTGA. Incomplete CDR3 DNA: TGTGCCAGCAGCCCGACAGGGTCTGAGAACACTGAA. This codes for CASSPTGSENTE. The entire CDR3 is CASSPTGSENTEAFF.

Regarding this clone: The read stops 3 residues short of the end of the CDR3; the missing end is completed from the germline J gene. The V and J genes are TRBV5-3 and TRBJ2-2; TRBD1 matches at 12 bases. TRBV5-3 is marked as an open reading frame, function uncertain. Losses at the gene ends were 4 bases for V and 9 bases for J; bases not matched to a gene: 4. This CDR3 spans 14 amino acids. The DNA read from the CDR3 is TGTGCCAGAAGCGCCGGGACAGGGGGCAGGGAG. Translated: CARSAGTGGRE. The entire CDR3 sequence reads CARSAGTGGRELFF.

Regarding this clone: The CDR3 end falls 3 residues outside the read, so it is completed with the germline J gene. This rearrangement joins TRBV20-1 to TRBJ2-1, with 7 bases lining up with TRBD2. This CDR3 is built from 13 residues. Per the germline V gene, CDR1 is DFQATT and CDR2 is SNEGSKA (reference sequence). J lost 4 bases, V lost 8 bases, and 8 bases had no gene match. CDR3 sequence: CSLGGAGYNEQFF. CDR3 bases read: TGCAGTTTGGGAGGGGCTGGGTACAATGAG.

The CDR3 bases that were read are TGTGCCAGCAGTGTGGGACTAGCGAACACCGGGGAG. As protein: CASSVGLANTGE. The full CDR3 protein is CASSVGLANTGELFF. The rearrangement links TRBV6-1 to TRBJ2-2; 8 bases are shared with TRBD2. The observed sequence ends 3 residues before the CDR3 terminus, with the missing tail filled in from the germline J gene. Germline V gene data show CDR1 as MNHNS and CDR2 as SASEGT. The junction had 1 base not matched to a gene; V was cut back by 4 bases and J by 0 bases. CDR3 length: 15 residues.

With respect to this clone: The read ends 3 residues shy of where the CDR3 ends; the end is completed using the germline J gene. This chain connects TRBV5-1 to TRBJ2-7, with 8 bases lining up with TRBD1. The CDR3 covers 13 residues. With 3 bases clipped from V and 3 bases from J, the junction kept 2 bases outside the gene matches. CDR1 is SGHRS and CDR2 is YFSETQ in the germline V gene. The CDR3 reads CASSSGQDYEQYF. CDR3 DNA (partial): TGCGCCAGCAGCTCGGGACAGGACTACGAG.

As regards this clone: Read data end 3 residues before the CDR3 end; the end is taken from the germline J gene. This sequence joins TRBV18 and TRBJ1-2; D possibly corresponds to TRBD1 (5 bases). The V end lost 3 bases, the J end lost 3 bases, and 8 bases lay between the germline ends. The CDR3 spans 13 residues. Germline CDR1 and CDR2: KGHSH and LQKENI. The sequenced CDR3 bases are TGTGCCAGCTCACCTAAGACAGACTATGGC. As protein: CASSPKTDYG. In full, the CDR3 is CASSPKTDYGYTF.

About this clone itself: The CDR3 goes on 3 residues after the read ends, and that part is filled in from the germline J gene. V is TRBV6-2 or TRBV6-3 and J is TRBJ2-1, with TRBD2 matching 11 bases. This CDR3 is built from 17 residues. Germline assignment: CDR1 MNHEY and CDR2 SVGEGT. The V and J ends lost 6 bases and 1 base, in that order; junction bases with no gene match: 8. The CDR3 spells CASRPPGTSGSYNEQFF. The CDR3 DNA, read in part, is TGTGCCAGCAGGCCCCCGGGGACTAGCGGATCCTACAATGAG.

About this clone itself: The read ends 3 residues early relative to the CDR3; the germline J gene fills the gap. The chain employs TRBV7-2 and TRBJ1-2; D gene uncertain. Deletions cut 3 bases from V and 2 bases from J, with 7 bases between. Germline loops: CDR1 SGHTA, CDR2 FQGNSA. The CDR3 covers 13 residues. The CDR3 bases that were read are TGTGCCAGCAGCTTTCAAGCCAACTATGGC. Encoded protein: CASSFQANYG. The whole CDR3 sequence is CASSFQANYGYTF. The full variable domain, in which reference TRBV7-2 and TRBJ1-2 provide the parts outside the CDR3, is GAGVSQSPSNKVTEKGKDVELRCDPISGHTALYWYRQSLGQGLEFLIYFQGNSAPDKSGLPSDRFSAERTGGSVSTLTIQRTQQEDSAVYLCASSFQANYGYTFGSGTRLTVV.

Worth noting for this clone: The read is 3 residues too short to cover the CDR3 end, so that end is filled in from the germline J gene. The rearrangement joins TRBV7-2 to TRBJ2-5; 12 nucleotides align to TRBD2. Germline-derived CDR1 and CDR2 are SGHTA and FQGNSA. V shed 6 bases, J shed 4 bases, and the junction held 3 bases outside the gene matches. The CDR3 consists of 14 residues. The CDR3 loop reads CASRRGLAGETQYF. The CDR3 bases that were read are TGTGCCAGCAGGCGGGGACTAGCGGGAGAGACC.